This T cell receptor beta chain originates from a study of blood T cell repertoires in COVID-19 (dated by TCRdb to about 2020). For context, the study as a whole: Samples from collaborators originated in the United States, Italy and Spain and spanned both the acute and convalescent phases of COVID-19. The prospective study material was composed of cDNA or gDNA derived from T cells, B-cell-depleted T cells, or PBMCs. Subjects who had been exposed to COVID-19, were actively infected with it, or had recovered from it provided the deeply sampled blood TCRbeta repertoires that made up the dataset. The repertoires were released in a freely available public database intended as a resource for research on the immune response to SARS-CoV-2. Samples came from the ongoing ImmuneRACE study (first 160 participants) plus 1,254 subjects from 6 global collaborators. Nearly every sample came with metadata listing a de-identified subject ID, COVID-19 status, age in years and sex. Where available, HLA class I and class II types were obtained from metadata supplied by the sample provider rather than from assay-based typing. The paper's findings and limits, for the study overall: Clinical and demographic metadata were provided uncurated, with the amount varying by source and participant.

For this clone: The antigen it binds to is not known. No much larger clone is present one base from it, and per-base qualities are unavailable.

The CDR3 numbers 13 residues from cysteine through phenylalanine. The entry retains the CDR3 DNA only, 39 bases that are in frame from base 1. V lost 1 base and J lost 7 bases; the stretch between them is 10 bases long. The collaborating institutions used their own protocols to collect whole blood in K2EDTA tubes. For TCRbeta analysis, collaborators shipped samples in one of three forms: frozen whole blood, isolated PBMCs, or DNA extracted from either of those sample types. The immunoSEQ Assay, a bias-controlled multiplex PCR, was used to amplify TCRbeta CDR3 regions from genomic DNA. Concerning the study's data processing: The number of nucleated cells in each sample was estimated by amplification of reference gene primers within the assay. To quantify the absolute abundance of each unique TCRbeta CDR3 rearrangement, sequence reads were collapsed and filtered. For each sample, productive Simpson clonality was calculated as the square root of Simpson's diversity index over productive rearrangements. TCRdb's version of the immuneACCESS table is confined to in-frame rearrangements and falls short of the full clone set. An unresolved V gene accounts for under half of the shortfall where checked; the remainder is of unknown origin. That table supplies the V and J calls and clone size; D and trimming were determined from the DNA. Counted in this sample were fewer than 200,000 clones; around three quarters of them appeared once. The ten top clones hold roughly 6.8% of the sample.

The specimen sequenced was peripheral blood. The chain was built from TRBV12-3 or TRBV12-4 and TRBJ1-1; a confident D gene designation cannot be given. The source is a man between 65 and 85 years old with active or convalescent COVID-19. The DNA sequence follows: TGTGCCAGCAGTTTAGAAAGTAGTGGTGAAGCTTTCTTT. This is translated as CASSLESSGEAFF.